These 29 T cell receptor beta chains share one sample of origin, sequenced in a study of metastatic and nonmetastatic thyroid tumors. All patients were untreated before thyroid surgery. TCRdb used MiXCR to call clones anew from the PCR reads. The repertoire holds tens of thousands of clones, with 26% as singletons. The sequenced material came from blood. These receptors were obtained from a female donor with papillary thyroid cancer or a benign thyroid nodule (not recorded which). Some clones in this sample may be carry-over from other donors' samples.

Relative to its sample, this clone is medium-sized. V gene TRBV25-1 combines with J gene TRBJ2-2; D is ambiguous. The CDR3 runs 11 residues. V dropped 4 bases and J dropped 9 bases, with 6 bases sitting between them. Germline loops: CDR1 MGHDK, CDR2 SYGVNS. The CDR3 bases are TGTGCCAGCAGTGTCTTGAGGGAGCTGTTTTTT. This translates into CASSVLRELFF.

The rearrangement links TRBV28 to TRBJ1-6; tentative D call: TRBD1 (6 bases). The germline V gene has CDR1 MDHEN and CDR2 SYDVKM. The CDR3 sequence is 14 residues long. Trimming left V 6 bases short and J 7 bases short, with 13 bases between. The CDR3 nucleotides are TGTGCCAGCAGCACAGGGACTCGCAATTCACCCCTCCACTTT. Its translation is CASSTGTRNSPLHF.

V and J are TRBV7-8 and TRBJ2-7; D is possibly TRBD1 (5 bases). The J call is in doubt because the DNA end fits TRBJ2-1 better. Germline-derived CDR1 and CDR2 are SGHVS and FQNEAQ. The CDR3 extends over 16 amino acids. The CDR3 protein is CASSLRAGLWDNEQFF. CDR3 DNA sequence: TGTGCCAGCAGCTTAAGGGCAGGGTTGTGGGACAATGAGCAGTTCTTC.

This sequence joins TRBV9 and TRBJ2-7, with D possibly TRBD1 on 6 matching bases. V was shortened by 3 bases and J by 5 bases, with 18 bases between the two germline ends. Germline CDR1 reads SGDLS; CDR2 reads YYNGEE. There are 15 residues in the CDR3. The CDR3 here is CASSAGTLGSNEQYF. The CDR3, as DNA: TGTGCCAGCAGCGCCGGGACATTAGGTAGCAACGAGCAGTACTTC.

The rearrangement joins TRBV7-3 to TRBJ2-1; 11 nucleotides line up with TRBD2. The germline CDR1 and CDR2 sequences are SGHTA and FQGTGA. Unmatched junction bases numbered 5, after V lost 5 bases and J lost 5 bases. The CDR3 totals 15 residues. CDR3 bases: TGTGCCAGCAGCGTCCTAGCGGGGGGCAACAATGAGCAGTTCTTC. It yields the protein CASSVLAGGNNEQFF.

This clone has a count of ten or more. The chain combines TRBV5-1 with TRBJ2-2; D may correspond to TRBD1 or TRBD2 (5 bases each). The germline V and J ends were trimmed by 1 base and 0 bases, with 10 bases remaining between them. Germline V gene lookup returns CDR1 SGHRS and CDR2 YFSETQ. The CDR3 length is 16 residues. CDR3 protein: CASSLLGGANTGELFF. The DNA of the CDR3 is TGCGCCAGCAGCTTGCTTGGGGGAGCGAACACCGGGGAGCTGTTTTTT. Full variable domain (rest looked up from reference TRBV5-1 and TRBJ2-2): KAGVTQTPRYLIKTRGQQVTLSCSPISGHRSVSWYQQTPGQGLQFLFEYFSETQRNKGNFPGRFSGRQFSNSRSEMNVSTLELGDSALYLCASSLLGGANTGELFFGEGSRLTVL.

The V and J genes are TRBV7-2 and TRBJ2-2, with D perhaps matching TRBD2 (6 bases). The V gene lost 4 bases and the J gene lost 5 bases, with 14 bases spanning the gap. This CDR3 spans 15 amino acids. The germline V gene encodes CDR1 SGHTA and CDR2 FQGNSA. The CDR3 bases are TGTGCCAGCAGCTCAATCATGGGGGGTACCGGGGAGCTGTTTTTT. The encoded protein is CASSSIMGGTGELFF.

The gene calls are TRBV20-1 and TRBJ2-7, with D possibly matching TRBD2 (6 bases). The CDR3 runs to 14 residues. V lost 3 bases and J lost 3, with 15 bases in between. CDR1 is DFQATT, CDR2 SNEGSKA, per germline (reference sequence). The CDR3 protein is CSASQLADIYEQYF. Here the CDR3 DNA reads TGCAGTGCTAGTCAATTAGCGGACATCTACGAGCAGTACTTC.

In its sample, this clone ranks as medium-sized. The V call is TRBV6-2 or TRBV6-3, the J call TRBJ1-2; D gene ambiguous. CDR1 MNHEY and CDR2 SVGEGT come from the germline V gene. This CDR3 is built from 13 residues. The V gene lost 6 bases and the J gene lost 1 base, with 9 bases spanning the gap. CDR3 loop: CASSPTDNYGYTF. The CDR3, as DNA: TGTGCCAGCAGCCCTACCGATAACTATGGCTACACCTTC.

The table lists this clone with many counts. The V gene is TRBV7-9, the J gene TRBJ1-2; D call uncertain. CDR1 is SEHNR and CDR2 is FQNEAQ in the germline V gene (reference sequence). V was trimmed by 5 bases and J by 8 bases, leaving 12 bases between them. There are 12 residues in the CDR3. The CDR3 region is CASSRDFEGYTF. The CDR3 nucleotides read TGTGCCAGCAGCCGTGACTTTGAGGGCTACACCTTC.

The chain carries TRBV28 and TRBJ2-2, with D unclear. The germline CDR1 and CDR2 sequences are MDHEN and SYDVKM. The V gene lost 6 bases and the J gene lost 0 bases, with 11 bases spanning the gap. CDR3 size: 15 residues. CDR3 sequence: CASSPPLANTGELFF. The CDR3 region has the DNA TGTGCCAGCAGCCCCCCTTTAGCGAACACCGGGGAGCTGTTTTTT.

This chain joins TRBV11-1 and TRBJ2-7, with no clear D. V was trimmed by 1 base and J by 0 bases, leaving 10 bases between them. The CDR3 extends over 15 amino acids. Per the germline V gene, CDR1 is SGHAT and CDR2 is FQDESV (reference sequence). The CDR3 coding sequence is TGTGCCAGCAGCTTAGGCCAAGTGAGCTCCTACGAGCAGTACTTC. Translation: CASSLGQVSSYEQYF.

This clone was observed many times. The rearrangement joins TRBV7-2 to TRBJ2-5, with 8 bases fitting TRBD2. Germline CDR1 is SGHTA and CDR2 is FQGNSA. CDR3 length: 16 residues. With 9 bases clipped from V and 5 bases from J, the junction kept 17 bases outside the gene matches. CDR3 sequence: CASQTGGPYRTETQYF. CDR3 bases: TGTGCCAGTCAAACGGGAGGGCCCTATCGGACGGAGACCCAGTACTTC.

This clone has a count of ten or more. The CDR3 DNA sequence: TGTGCCAGCAGCCAAGGGGGGACTCGCCAAGAGACCCAGTACTTC. It codes for CASSQGGTRQETQYF. The rearrangement uses TRBV3-1 and TRBJ2-5; the D gene is possibly TRBD2 (6 bases). Germline CDR1 reads LGHDT; CDR2 reads YNNKEL (reference sequence). This CDR3 region has 15 residues. V lost 1 base to trimming and J lost 1 base, with 10 bases between them.

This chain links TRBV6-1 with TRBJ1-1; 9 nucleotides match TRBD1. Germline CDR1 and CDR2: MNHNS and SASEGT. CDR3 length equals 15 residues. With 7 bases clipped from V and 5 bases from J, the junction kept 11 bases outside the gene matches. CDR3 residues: CASIEMGTGRTEAFF. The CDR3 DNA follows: TGTGCCAGCATCGAGATGGGGACAGGGAGAACTGAAGCTTTCTTT.

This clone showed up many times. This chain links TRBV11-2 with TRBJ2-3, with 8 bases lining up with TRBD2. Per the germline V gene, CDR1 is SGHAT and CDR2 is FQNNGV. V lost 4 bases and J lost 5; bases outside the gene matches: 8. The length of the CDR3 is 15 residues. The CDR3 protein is CASSSRASGLDTQYF. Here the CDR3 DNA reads TGTGCCAGCAGCTCTCGGGCTAGCGGGTTAGATACGCAGTATTTT.

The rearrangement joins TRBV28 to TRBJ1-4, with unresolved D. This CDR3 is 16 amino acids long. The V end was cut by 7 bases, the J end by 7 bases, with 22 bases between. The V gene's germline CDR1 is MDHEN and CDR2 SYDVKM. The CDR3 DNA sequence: TGTGCCAGCACATTGAGGCCCGGCACATGGTCTGAAAAACTGTTTTTT. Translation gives CASTLRPGTWSEKLFF.

The CDR3 loop is CASSPRGSSRSYEQYF. For the CDR3, the DNA is TGTGCCAGCTCACCACGGGGGAGTAGCCGGTCCTACGAGCAGTACTTC. The genes are TRBV18 and TRBJ2-7; perhaps D is TRBD1 or TRBD2 (5 bases each). This CDR3 comprises 16 residues. V was pared by 1 base and J by 1 base, with 14 bases between. Germline loops: CDR1 KGHSH, CDR2 LQKENI.

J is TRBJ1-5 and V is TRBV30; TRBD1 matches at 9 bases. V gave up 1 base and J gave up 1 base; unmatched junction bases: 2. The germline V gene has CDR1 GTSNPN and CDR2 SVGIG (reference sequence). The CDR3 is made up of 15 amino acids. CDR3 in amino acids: CAWSAGTGSNQPQHF. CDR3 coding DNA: TGTGCCTGGAGTGCGGGGACAGGGAGCAATCAGCCCCAGCATTTT.

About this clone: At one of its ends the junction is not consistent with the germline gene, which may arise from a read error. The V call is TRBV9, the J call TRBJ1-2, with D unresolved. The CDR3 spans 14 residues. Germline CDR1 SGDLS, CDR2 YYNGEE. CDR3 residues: CAATRDTALHGYNF. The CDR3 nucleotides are TGTGCCGCGACACGGGATACCGCTTTACATGGCTACAACTTC.

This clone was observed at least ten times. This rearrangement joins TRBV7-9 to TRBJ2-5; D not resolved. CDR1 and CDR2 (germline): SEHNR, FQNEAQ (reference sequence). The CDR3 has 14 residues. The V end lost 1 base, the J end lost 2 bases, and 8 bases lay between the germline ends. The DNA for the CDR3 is TGTGCCAGCAGCTTAGGAGGCGGACAAGAGACCCAGTACTTC. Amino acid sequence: CASSLGGGQETQYF. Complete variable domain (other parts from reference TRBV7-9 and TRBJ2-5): DTGVSQNPRHKITKRGQNVTFRCDPISEHNRLYWYRQTLGQGPEFLTYFQNEAQLEKSRLLSDRFSAERPKGSFSTLEIQRTEQGDSAMYLCASSLGGGQETQYFGPGTRLLVL.

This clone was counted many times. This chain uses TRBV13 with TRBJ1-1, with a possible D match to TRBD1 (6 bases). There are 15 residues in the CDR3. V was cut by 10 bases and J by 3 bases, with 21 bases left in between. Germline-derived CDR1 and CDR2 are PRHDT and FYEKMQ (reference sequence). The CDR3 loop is CATLTGGTLDTEAFF. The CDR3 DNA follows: TGTGCCACATTGACCGGTGGGACATTAGACACTGAAGCTTTCTTT.

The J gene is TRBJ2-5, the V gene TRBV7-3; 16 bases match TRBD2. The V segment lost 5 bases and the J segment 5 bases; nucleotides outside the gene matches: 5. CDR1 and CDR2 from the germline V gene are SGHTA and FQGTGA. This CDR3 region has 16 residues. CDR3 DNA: TGTGCCAGCAGCCCAGGGACTAGCGGGAGGGCCGAGACCCAGTACTTC. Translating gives CASSPGTSGRAETQYF. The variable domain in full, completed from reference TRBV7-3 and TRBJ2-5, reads GAGVSQTPSNKVTEKGKYVELRCDPISGHTALYWYRQSLGQGPEFLIYFQGTGAADDSGLPNDRFFAVRPEGSVSTLKIQRTERGDSAVYLCASSPGTSGRAETQYFGPGTRLLVL.

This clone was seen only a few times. The CDR3 DNA is TGTGCCAGCAATTGGGGGAACGAAGCTTTCTTT. Residues: CASNWGNEAFF. The chain couples TRBV7-3 to TRBJ1-1, with D perhaps matching TRBD1 (5 bases). The CDR3 loop spans 11 amino acids. Germline CDR1 and CDR2: SGHTA and FQGTGA. The V end lost 7 bases, the J end lost 8 bases, and 11 bases lay between the germline ends.

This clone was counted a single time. The CDR3: CASSYSISRDRGPSNQPQHF. The CDR3 nucleotides are TGTGCCAGCAGTTACTCGATCTCCCGGGACAGGGGACCTAGCAATCAGCCCCAGCATTTT. V usage is TRBV6-2 or TRBV6-3 and J usage is TRBJ1-5, with 10 bases lining up with TRBD1. This CDR3 has 20 amino acids. CDR1 and CDR2 from the germline V gene are MNHEY and SVGEGT. Trimming took 0 bases from V and 0 from J; bases not matched to a gene: 11.

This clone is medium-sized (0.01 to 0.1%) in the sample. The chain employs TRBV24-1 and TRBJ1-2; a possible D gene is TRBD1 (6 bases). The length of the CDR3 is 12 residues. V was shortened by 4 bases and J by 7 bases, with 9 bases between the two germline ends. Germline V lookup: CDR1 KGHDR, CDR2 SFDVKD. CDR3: CATSDYRAGYTF. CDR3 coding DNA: TGTGCCACCAGTGACTACAGGGCTGGCTACACCTTC.

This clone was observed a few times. The CDR3 region is CASSPGLVGNTIYF. The CDR3, as DNA: TGTGCCAGCTCCCCGGGGCTGGTTGGAAACACCATATATTTT. V is TRBV6-1 and J is TRBJ1-3; the D gene is possibly TRBD1 (5 bases). Trimming removed 8 bases at V and 3 bases at J, with 14 bases between. There are 14 residues in the CDR3. Germline CDR1 and CDR2: MNHNS and SASEGT.

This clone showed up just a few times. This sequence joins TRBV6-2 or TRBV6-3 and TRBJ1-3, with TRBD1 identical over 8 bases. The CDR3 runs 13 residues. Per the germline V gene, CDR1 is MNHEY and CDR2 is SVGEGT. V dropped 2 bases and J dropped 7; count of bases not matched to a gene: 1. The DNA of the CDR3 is TGTGCCAGCAGTTACGACAGGGGCAACACCATATATTTT. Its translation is CASSYDRGNTIYF.

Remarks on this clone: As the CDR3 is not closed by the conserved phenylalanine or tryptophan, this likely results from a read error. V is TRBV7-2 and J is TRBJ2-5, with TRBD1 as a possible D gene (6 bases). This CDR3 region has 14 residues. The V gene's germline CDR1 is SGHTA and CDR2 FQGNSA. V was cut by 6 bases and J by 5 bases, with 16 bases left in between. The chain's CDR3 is CASSPDSTRETQYL. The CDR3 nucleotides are TGTGCCAGCAGTCCGGACAGTACCCGGGAGACCCAGTACTTA.